This T cell receptor (beta chain) was observed in a study of cytomegalovirus exposure and HLA in healthy donors. Germline CDR1 reads LNHDA; CDR2 reads SQIVND (reference sequence). This CDR3 spans 12 amino acids. The germline V and J ends were trimmed by 5 bases and 10 bases, with 11 bases remaining between them. A multiplex PCR was run with 60 Vbeta primers and 13 Jbeta primers. Sequencing used immunoSEQ multiplex PCR; TCRdb keeps in-frame clones, though not all of them. The sample has under 250,000 clones; about four fifths are singletons. The chain couples TRBV19 to TRBJ1-4; a weak D match, TRBD1 (5 bases). The specimen sequenced was PBMCs. This sequence originates from a woman aged 45-65 years in good health and CMV-seropositive. CDR3 nucleotide sequence: TGTGCCAGTAGTTGGGGGGACGTAAAACTGTTTTTT. As protein: CASSWGDVKLFF.